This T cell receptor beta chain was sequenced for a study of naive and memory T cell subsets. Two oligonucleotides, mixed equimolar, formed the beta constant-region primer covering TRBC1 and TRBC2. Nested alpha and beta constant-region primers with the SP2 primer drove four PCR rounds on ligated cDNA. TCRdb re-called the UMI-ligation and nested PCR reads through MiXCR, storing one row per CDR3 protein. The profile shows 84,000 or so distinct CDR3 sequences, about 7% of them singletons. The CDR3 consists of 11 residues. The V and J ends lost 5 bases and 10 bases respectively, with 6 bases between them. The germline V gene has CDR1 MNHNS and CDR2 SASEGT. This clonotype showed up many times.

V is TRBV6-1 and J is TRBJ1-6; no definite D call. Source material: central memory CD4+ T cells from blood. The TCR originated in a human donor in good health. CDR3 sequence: CASSLGSPLHF. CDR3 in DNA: TGTGCCAGCAGTTTGGGATCACCCCTCCACTTT.